The 24 T cell receptor beta chains below come from one sample, sequenced in a study of early T cells in non-severe SARS-CoV-2 infection. TCRdb analysed the 5' RACE reads with MiXCR anew, one entry per CDR3 protein. The table records tens of thousands of distinct CDR3 sequences, roughly 6% of them present only once. The sequencing sample was made of whole blood. The receptors were gathered from an adult who was a healthcare worker with PCR-confirmed SARS-CoV-2 infection or an uninfected control (not recorded which).

The chain employs TRBV13 and TRBJ2-3; D might be TRBD1 (6 bases). V was pared by 2 bases and J by 8 bases, with 20 bases between. CDR3 size: 16 residues. Germline values: CDR1 PRHDT, CDR2 FYEKMQ (reference sequence). The CDR3 reads CASSLLLLGQGGTQYF. The CDR3 DNA sequence: TGTGCCAGCAGCTTACTGCTACTGGGCCAAGGGGGTACGCAGTATTTT.

This clonotype was seen repeatedly, ten times or more. The rearrangement links TRBV7-2 to TRBJ1-4; D possibly corresponds to TRBD1 (5 bases). Germline V gives CDR1 SGHTA, CDR2 FQGNSA. Trimming shortened V by 5 bases and J by 8 bases, and 18 bases separated the two germline ends. The length of the CDR3 is 15 residues. CDR3 sequence: CASSQRGGRMEKLFF. The CDR3 DNA follows: TGTGCCAGCAGCCAGAGGGGAGGGAGAATGGAAAAACTGTTTTTT.

This clonotype was detected many times. CDR3 bases: TGCAGTGCAAGGAGAGGGATCCTGAATCAGCCCCAGCATTTT. This gives the protein CSARRGILNQPQHF. This chain links TRBV20-1 with TRBJ1-5; D not certain. The CDR3 loop spans 14 amino acids. Germline-derived CDR1 and CDR2 are DFQATT and SNEGSKA (reference sequence). V lost 6 bases and J 4 bases, leaving 16 bases between the germline ends.

This clonotype was recorded many times. The CDR3: CASSAGRSTDTQYF. CDR3 DNA: TGTGCCAGCAGCGCCGGACGGAGCACAGATACGCAGTATTTT. The chain uses TRBV7-3 and TRBJ2-3, with no clear D. The CDR3 extends over 14 amino acids. Germline V lookup: CDR1 SGHTA, CDR2 FQGTGA. Deletions cut 5 bases from V and 0 bases from J, with 9 bases between.

This clonotype was detected ten times or more. The genes are TRBV12-3 or TRBV12-4 and TRBJ2-5, with 14 nucleotides matching TRBD2. This CDR3 region has 16 residues. The V and J ends lost 5 bases and 4 bases, in that order; junction bases with no gene match: 6. CDR3 region: CASSASGTSGGETQYF. CDR3 in DNA: TGTGCCAGCAGTGCGTCCGGGACTAGCGGGGGAGAGACCCAGTACTTC.

Of note for this clonotype: Just one base apart from a much larger clone, this may be a read error. V is TRBV4-2 and J is TRBJ1-6; TRBD1 matches at 7 bases. Unmatched junction bases numbered 10, after V lost 5 bases and J lost 9 bases. The CDR3 is 15 residues long. Per the germline V gene, CDR1 is LGHNA and CDR2 is YNFKEQ. CDR3 residues: CASSTTTGDSSPLHF. The CDR3 DNA reads as TGTGCCAGCAGCACAACAACAGGGGACTCTTCACCCCTCCACTTT.

This clonotype is medium-sized. For the CDR3, the DNA is TGCAGTGCCGCCCTCCCGACCTACGAGCAGTACTTC. This codes for CSAALPTYEQYF. The chain employs TRBV20-1 and TRBJ2-7, with D unresolved. The CDR3 has 12 amino acids. V was cut by 6 bases and J by 2 bases, with 11 bases left in between. The germline V gene encodes CDR1 DFQATT and CDR2 SNEGSKA (reference sequence).

There are many counts of this clonotype. This CDR3 reads CASSFDLAGSTDTQYF. The CDR3 DNA reads as TGTGCCAGCAGCTTTGATCTAGCGGGTAGCACAGATACGCAGTATTTT. The chain employs TRBV7-9 and TRBJ2-3; TRBD2 matches 8 bases. CDR1 is SEHNR and CDR2 is FQNEAQ in the germline V gene (reference sequence). This CDR3 has 16 amino acids. Trimming at V came to 3 bases and at J to 0 bases, leaving 5 bases not matched to a gene.

J is TRBJ2-1 and V is TRBV20-1; TRBD1 or TRBD2 may be the D gene (5 bases each). Germline V gene sequence: CDR1 DFQATT, CDR2 SNEGSKA (reference sequence). The CDR3 is made up of 15 amino acids. Trimming cost V 5 bases and J 0 bases, with 14 bases left between them. This CDR3 is CSAVRDRRSYNEQFF. The CDR3 DNA sequence: TGCAGTGCTGTAAGGGACCGCCGCTCCTACAATGAGCAGTTCTTC.

This clonotype showed up many times. The V and J genes are TRBV27 and TRBJ1-5, with D maybe TRBD1 (5 bases). The V end was cut by 1 base, the J end by 0 bases, with 7 bases between. The CDR3 contains 15 residues. Germline CDR1 reads MNHEY; CDR2 reads SMNVEV (reference sequence). CDR3 in amino acids: CASSLYQGSNQPQHF. The CDR3 coding sequence is TGTGCCAGCAGTTTATATCAGGGTAGCAATCAGCCCCAGCATTTT.

This clonotype was found many times. J is TRBJ2-2 and V is TRBV18; tentatively, D is TRBD1 or TRBD2 (5 bases each). V gave up 3 bases and J gave up 3 bases, with 14 bases separating them. Germline V CDR1 and CDR2: KGHSH, LQKENI. The CDR3 loop spans 16 amino acids. CDR3 nucleotides: TGTGCCAGCTCACCGCTTGACGTGGGGGACACCGGGGAGCTGTTTTTT. It encodes CASSPLDVGDTGELFF.

This clonotype was seen at least ten times. The chain employs TRBV3-1 and TRBJ2-3, with D perhaps assigned TRBD1 or TRBD2 (5 bases each). This CDR3 comprises 15 residues. Germline CDR1 LGHDT, CDR2 YNNKEL (reference sequence). The V gene lost 4 bases and the J gene lost 5 bases, with 16 bases spanning the gap. The CDR3 DNA is TGTGCCAGCAGCCTCTCCCGGGACGTCAGAGATACGCAGTATTTT. As protein: CASSLSRDVRDTQYF.

This clonotype was detected only a few times. This rearrangement joins TRBV7-9 to TRBJ2-7; D remains ambiguous. The V gene lost 3 bases and the J gene lost 2 bases, with 5 bases spanning the gap. Germline V CDR1 and CDR2: SEHNR, FQNEAQ (reference sequence). CDR3 length equals 12 residues. CDR3 residues: CASSFRTYEQYF. The CDR3 DNA sequence: TGTGCCAGCAGCTTCCGCACCTACGAGCAGTACTTC.

This clonotype was seen more than once but under ten times. The chain has TRBV7-9 and TRBJ1-2; 9 positions match TRBD1. The germline V gene has CDR1 SEHNR and CDR2 FQNEAQ (reference sequence). This CDR3 has 15 amino acids. J gave up 2 bases and V 2 bases, and 3 bases lay outside the gene matches. CDR3 sequence: CASSLTGQGNYGYTF. In nucleotides, the CDR3 is TGTGCCAGCAGCTTAACGGGACAGGGCAACTATGGCTACACCTTC.

About this clonotype itself: Just one base apart from a much larger clone, this may be a read error. The chain uses TRBV6-2 or TRBV6-3 and TRBJ2-5; D perhaps matches TRBD2 (6 bases). The germline CDR1 and CDR2 sequences are MNHEY and SVGEGT. The CDR3 is made up of 17 amino acids. CDR3 DNA sequence: TGTGCCAGCAAACACTCCCCACTGGCTGCCCGGAGGGAGACCCAGAACTTC. This sequence encodes CASKHSPLAARRETQNF.

This clonotype was observed at least ten times. The chain links TRBV7-3 to TRBJ2-2, with 14 bases lining up with TRBD2. Germline loops: CDR1 SGHTA, CDR2 FQGTGA. J was trimmed by 3 bases and V by 5 bases; bases with no gene match: 17. The CDR3 is made up of 21 amino acids. CDR3 nucleotides: TGTGCCAGCAGCCCCCGCCCAAGACTAGCGGGGGGGAAATTGGACACCGGGGAGCTGTTTTTT. Encoded protein: CASSPRPRLAGGKLDTGELFF.

This clonotype was seen at least ten times. This rearrangement joins TRBV29-1 to TRBJ2-1; 7 bases fit TRBD2. CDR1 is SQVTM, CDR2 ANQGSEA, per germline. V was pared by 4 bases and J by 0 bases, with 6 bases of the junction left unmatched. The CDR3 spans 15 residues. The CDR3 protein is CSVGKRGSSYNEQFF. DNA of the CDR3: TGCAGCGTTGGGAAACGCGGGAGCTCCTACAATGAGCAGTTCTTC.

This clonotype was picked up many times. This chain uses TRBV7-3 with TRBJ1-1; D might be TRBD1 (5 bases). This CDR3 is 14 amino acids long. Germline CDR1 is SGHTA and CDR2 is FQGTGA. V was cut by 3 bases and J by 1 base, with 9 bases left in between. The CDR3 DNA reads as TGTGCCAGCAGCTTGAAGGGACCGAACACTGAAGCTTTCTTT. It encodes CASSLKGPNTEAFF. The full variable domain, its missing parts supplied by reference TRBV7-3 and TRBJ1-1, is GAGVSQTPSNKVTEKGKYVELRCDPISGHTALYWYRQSLGQGPEFLIYFQGTGAADDSGLPNDRFFAVRPEGSVSTLKIQRTERGDSAVYLCASSLKGPNTEAFFGQGTRLTVV.

This clonotype has ten or more counts. The chain uses TRBV20-1 and TRBJ1-5, with a tentative D call TRBD1 (6 bases). Germline CDR1 reads DFQATT; CDR2 reads SNEGSKA (reference sequence). The CDR3 extends over 16 amino acids. Trimming cost V 2 bases and J 0 bases, with 14 bases left between them. This chain's CDR3 is CSARQPTGNSNQPQHF. Written as DNA, the CDR3 is TGCAGTGCTAGACAACCGACAGGCAATAGCAATCAGCCCCAGCATTTT.

This clonotype has ten or more counts. The rearrangement links TRBV24-1 to TRBJ1-2; TRBD1 is a possible D gene (6 bases). The CDR3 covers 14 residues. V lost 4 bases to trimming and J lost 4 bases, with 12 bases between them. Germline V gene sequence: CDR1 KGHDR, CDR2 SFDVKD. DNA for the CDR3: TGTGCCACCAGTGACCCGAGGGGGACCTATGGCTACACCTTC. Amino acids: CATSDPRGTYGYTF.

At least ten counts were recorded for this clonotype. The chain uses TRBV7-9 and TRBJ2-7, with unresolved D. The length of the CDR3 is 13 residues. Deletions cut 4 bases from V and 0 bases from J, with 7 bases between. Germline values: CDR1 SEHNR, CDR2 FQNEAQ (reference sequence). For the CDR3, the DNA is TGTGCCAGCAGCTCGGGCCACTCCTACGAGCAGTACTTC. This codes for CASSSGHSYEQYF.

CDR3 DNA: TGTGCCAGCTCACCTCCCTCTTCCAGGAACACTGAAGCTTTCTTT. This translates into CASSPPSSRNTEAFF. This chain uses TRBV18 with TRBJ1-1; D unclear. This CDR3 contains 15 residues. CDR1 is KGHSH and CDR2 is LQKENI in the germline V gene. V was cut by 3 bases and J by 1 base, with 12 bases left in between. Full variable domain (outside the CDR3, taken from reference TRBV18 and TRBJ1-1): NAGVMQNPRHLVRRRGQEARLRCSPMKGHSHVYWYRQLPEEGLKFMVYLQKENIIDESGMPKERFSAEFPKEGPSILRIQQVVRGDSAAYFCASSPPSSRNTEAFFGQGTRLTVV.

The sample holds a few counts of this clonotype. The junction differs from germline at one of its ends, possibly a read error. This chain connects TRBV10-2 to TRBJ2-7, with TRBD1 matching over 9 bases. The CDR3 sequence is 14 residues long. Germline V gene lookup returns CDR1 WSHSY and CDR2 SAAADI. Here the CDR3 DNA reads TGCGCCAACAGTAAGGACAGGGGCTCTTACGAGCAGTACTTC. Amino acids: CANSKDRGSYEQYF.

This clonotype was observed at least ten times. The chain combines TRBV7-9 with TRBJ1-2; D is ambiguous. Germline CDR1 is SEHNR and CDR2 is FQNEAQ (reference sequence). This CDR3 contains 15 residues. V dropped 6 bases and J dropped 8 bases, with 22 bases sitting between them. The chain's CDR3 is CASSRAEVGPPGYTF. DNA of the CDR3: TGTGCCAGCAGTCGTGCCGAGGTCGGTCCCCCCGGCTACACCTTC.